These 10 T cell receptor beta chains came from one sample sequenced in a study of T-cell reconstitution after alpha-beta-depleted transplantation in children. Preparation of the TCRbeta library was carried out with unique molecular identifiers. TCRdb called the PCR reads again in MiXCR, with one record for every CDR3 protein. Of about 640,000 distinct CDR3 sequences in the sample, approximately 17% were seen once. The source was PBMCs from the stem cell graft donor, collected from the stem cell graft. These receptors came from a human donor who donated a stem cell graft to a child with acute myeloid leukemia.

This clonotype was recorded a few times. The CDR3 protein is CASSFGGSASQETQYF. The DNA of the CDR3 is TGCGCCAGCAGCTTCGGGGGGAGCGCCTCCCAAGAGACCCAGTACTTC. The chain recombines TRBV5-1 with TRBJ2-5; 7 positions match TRBD2. The CDR3 totals 16 residues. The germline gives CDR1 SGHRS, CDR2 YFSETQ. Trimming cost V 2 bases and J 1 base; bases outside gene matches: 8.

The CDR3 reads CANKGADGYTF. The DNA for the CDR3 is TGTGCCAATAAGGGGGCGGATGGCTACACCTTC. V gene TRBV7-9 combines with J gene TRBJ1-2, with TRBD1 matching 7 bases. J lost 6 bases, V lost 10 bases, and 5 bases had no gene match. Germline assignment: CDR1 SEHNR and CDR2 FQNEAQ (reference sequence). The CDR3 contains 11 residues.

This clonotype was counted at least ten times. The CDR3 loop reads CASSFAGTGMNYEQYV. In nucleotides, the CDR3 is TGTGCCAGCAGCTTTGCCGGGACAGGGATGAACTACGAGCAGTACGTC. The J gene is TRBJ2-7, the V gene TRBV5-6, with TRBD1 matching over 9 bases. V was pared by 2 bases and J by 3 bases, with 9 bases of the junction left unmatched. CDR1 SGHDT and CDR2 YYEEEE come from the germline V gene. The CDR3 is 16 amino acids.

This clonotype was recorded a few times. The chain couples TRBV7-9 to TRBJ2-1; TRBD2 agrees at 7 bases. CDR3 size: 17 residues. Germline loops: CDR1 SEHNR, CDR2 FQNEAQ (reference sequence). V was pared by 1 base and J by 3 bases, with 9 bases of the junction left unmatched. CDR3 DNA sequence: TGTGCCAGCAGCTTAGAAGGCTTGCGGGGGTTCTACAATGAGCAGTTCTTC. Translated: CASSLEGLRGFYNEQFF.

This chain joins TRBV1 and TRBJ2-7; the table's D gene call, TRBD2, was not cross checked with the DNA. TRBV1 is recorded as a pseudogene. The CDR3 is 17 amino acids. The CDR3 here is CTSSTGTSGVSSYEQYV. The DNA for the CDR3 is TGCACCAGCAGCACCGGGACTAGCGGGGTTAGCTCCTACGAGCAGTACGTC.

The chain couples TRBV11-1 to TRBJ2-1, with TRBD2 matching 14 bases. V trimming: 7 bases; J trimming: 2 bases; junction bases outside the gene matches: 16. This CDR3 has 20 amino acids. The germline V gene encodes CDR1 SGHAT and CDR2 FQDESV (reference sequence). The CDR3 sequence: CASTYWGTSGGSSPYNEQFF. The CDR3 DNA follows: TGTGCCAGCACCTATTGGGGGACTAGCGGGGGATCCTCCCCCTACAATGAGCAGTTCTTC.

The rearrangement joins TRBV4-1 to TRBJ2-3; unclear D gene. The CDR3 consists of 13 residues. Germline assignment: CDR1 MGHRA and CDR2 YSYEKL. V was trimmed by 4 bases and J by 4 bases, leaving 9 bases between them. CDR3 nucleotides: TGCGCCAGCAGCCCGCCCTTCCCAGATACGCAGTATTTT. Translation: CASSPPFPDTQYF.

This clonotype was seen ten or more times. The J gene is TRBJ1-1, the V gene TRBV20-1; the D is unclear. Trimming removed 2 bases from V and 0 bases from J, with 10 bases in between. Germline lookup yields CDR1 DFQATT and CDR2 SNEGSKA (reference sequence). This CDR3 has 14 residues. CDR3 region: CSARFRTLNTEAFF. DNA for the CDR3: TGCAGTGCTAGATTCCGGACCCTGAACACTGAAGCTTTCTTT.

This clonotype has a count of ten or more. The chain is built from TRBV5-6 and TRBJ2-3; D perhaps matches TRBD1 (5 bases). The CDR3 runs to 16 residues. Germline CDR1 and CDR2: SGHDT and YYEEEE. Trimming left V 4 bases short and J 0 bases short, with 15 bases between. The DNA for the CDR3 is TGTGCCAGCAGCCTTCTGAAGGGGTTGAGCACAGATACGCAGTATTTT. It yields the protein CASSLLKGLSTDTQYF.

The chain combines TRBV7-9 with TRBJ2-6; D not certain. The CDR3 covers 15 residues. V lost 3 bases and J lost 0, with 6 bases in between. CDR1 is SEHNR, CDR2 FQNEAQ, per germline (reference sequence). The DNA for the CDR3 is TGTGCCAGCAGCTTTTTAGTCTCTGGGGCCAACGTCCTGACTTTC. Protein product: CASSFLVSGANVLTF.